This T cell receptor (beta chain) was sequenced for a study of blood T cell repertoires in COVID-19. Across the whole study: Material from acute and convalescent COVID-19 was sourced from the United States, Italy and Spain. T cells, B-cell-depleted T cells, or PBMCs provided the cDNA or gDNA that served as material.

The method was immunoSEQ multiplex PCR; TCRdb's version includes in-frame clones alone and lacks a portion of them. The data hold roughly 380,000 clones, with more than 70% observed a single time. Trimming shortened V by 4 bases and J by 6 bases, and 10 bases separated the two germline ends. CDR1 and CDR2 (germline): LNHDA, SQIVND (reference sequence). The CDR3 has 14 residues. Patients from Seattle were sampled longitudinally, starting during active infection. The receptor comes from an older woman with COVID-19, enrolled during active disease. The sequenced sample was peripheral blood. V gene TRBV19 combines with J gene TRBJ1-6; a possible D gene is TRBD1 (5 bases). This CDR3 reads CASSTAGTNSPLHF. The CDR3 coding sequence is TGTGCCAGTAGTACGGCGGGGACTAATTCACCCCTCCACTTT.